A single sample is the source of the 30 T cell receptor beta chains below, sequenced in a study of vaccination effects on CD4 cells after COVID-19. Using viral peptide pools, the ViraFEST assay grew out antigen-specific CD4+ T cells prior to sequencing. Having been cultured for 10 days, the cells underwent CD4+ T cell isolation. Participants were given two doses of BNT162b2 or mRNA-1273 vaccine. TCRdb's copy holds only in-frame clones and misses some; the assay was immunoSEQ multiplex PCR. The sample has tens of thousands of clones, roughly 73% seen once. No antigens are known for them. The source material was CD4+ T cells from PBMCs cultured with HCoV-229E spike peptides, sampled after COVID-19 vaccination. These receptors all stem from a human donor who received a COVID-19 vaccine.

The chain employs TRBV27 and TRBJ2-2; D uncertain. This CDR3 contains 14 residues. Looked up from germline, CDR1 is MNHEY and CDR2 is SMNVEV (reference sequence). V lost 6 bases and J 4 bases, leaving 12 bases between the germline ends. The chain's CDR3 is CASRLRGVTGELFF. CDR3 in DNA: TGTGCCAGCAGGCTTCGCGGTGTCACCGGGGAGCTGTTTTTT.

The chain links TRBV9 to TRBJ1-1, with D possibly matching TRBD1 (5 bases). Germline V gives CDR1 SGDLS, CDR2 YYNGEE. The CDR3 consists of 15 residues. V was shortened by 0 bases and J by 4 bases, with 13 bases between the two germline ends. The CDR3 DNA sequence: TGTGCCAGCAGCGTAGTCGGGGCTAAGGGCACTGAAGCTTTCTTT. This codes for CASSVVGAKGTEAFF.

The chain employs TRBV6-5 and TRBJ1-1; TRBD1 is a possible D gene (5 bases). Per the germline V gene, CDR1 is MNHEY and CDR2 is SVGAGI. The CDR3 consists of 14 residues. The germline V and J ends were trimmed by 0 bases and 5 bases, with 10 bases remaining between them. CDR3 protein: CASSYSEGRTEAFF. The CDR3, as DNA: TGTGCCAGCAGTTACTCTGAGGGGCGGACTGAAGCTTTCTTT.

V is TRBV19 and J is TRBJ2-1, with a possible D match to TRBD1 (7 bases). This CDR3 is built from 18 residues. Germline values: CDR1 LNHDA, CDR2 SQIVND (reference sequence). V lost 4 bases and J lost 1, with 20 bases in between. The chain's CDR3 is CASSRTGGFLSSYNEQFF. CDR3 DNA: TGTGCCAGTAGTAGGACAGGAGGGTTCCTGAGTTCCTACAATGAGCAGTTCTTC.

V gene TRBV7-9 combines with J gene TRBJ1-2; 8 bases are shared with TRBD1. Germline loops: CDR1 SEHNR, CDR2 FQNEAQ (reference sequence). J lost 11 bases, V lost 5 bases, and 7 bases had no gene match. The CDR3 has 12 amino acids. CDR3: CASSIGTGRYTF. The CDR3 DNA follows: TGTGCCAGCAGCATTGGGACAGGCCGATACACCTTC.

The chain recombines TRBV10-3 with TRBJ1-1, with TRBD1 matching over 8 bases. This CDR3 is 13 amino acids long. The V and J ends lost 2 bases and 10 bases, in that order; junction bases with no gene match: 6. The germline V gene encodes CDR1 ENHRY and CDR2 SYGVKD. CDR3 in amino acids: CAISEEQGVRAFF. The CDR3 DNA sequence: TGTGCCATCAGTGAGGAACAGGGGGTCAGAGCTTTCTTT.

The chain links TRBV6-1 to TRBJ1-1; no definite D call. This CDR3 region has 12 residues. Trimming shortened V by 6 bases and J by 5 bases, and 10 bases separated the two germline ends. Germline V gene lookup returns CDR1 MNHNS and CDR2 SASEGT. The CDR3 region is CASRKDGTEAFF. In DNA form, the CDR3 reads TGTGCCAGCAGAAAAGACGGGACTGAAGCTTTCTTT.

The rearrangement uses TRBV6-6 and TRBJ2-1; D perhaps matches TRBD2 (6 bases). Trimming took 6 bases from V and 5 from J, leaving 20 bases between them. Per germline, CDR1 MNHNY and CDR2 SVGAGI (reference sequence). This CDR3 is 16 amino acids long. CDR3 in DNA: TGTGCCAGCAGCCACTCCGGGGGTGGTGGGGACAATGAGCAGTTCTTC. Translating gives CASSHSGGGGDNEQFF.

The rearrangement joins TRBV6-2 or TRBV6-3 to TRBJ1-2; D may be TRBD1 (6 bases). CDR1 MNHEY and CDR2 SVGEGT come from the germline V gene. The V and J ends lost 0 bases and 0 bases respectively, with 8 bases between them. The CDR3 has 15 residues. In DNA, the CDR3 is TGTGCCAGCAGTTACTCGACAGGTACTAACTATGGCTACACCTTC. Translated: CASSYSTGTNYGYTF.

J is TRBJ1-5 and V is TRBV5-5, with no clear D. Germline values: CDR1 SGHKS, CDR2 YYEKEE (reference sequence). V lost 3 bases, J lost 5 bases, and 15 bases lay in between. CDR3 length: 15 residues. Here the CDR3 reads CASSSGLRSDQPQHF. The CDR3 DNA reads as TGTGCCAGCAGCTCCGGTCTCCGGTCCGATCAGCCCCAGCATTTT.

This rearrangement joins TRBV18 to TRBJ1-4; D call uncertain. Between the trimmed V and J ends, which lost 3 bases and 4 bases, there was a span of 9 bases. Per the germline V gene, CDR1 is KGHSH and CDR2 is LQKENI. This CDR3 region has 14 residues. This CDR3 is CASSPLGSNEKLFF. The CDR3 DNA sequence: TGTGCCAGCTCACCGCTGGGGAGTAATGAAAAACTGTTTTTT.

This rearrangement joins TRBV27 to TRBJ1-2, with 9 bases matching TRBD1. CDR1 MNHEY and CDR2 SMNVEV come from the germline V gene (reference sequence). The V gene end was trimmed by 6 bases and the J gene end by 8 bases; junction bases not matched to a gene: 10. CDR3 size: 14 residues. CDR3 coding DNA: TGTGCCAGCAGCTGGACAGGGGAGAGGGGCGGCTACACCTTC. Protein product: CASSWTGERGGYTF.

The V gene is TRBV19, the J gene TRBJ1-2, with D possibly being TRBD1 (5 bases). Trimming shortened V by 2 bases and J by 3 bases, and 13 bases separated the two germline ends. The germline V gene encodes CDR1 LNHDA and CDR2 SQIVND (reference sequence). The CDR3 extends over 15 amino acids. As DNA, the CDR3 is TGTGCCAGTAGTATATTTACGACGGGGGACTATGGCTACACCTTC. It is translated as CASSIFTTGDYGYTF.

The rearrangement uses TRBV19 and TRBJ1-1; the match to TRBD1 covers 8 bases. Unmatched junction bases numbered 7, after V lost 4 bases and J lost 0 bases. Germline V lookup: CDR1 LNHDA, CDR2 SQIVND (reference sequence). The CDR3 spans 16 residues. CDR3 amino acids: CASSRYRGGMNTEAFF. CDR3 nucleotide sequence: TGTGCCAGTAGTAGGTACAGGGGGGGGATGAACACTGAAGCTTTCTTT.

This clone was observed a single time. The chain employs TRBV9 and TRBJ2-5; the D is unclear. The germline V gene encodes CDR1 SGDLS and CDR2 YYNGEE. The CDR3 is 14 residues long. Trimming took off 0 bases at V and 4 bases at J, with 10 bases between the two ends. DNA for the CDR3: TGTGCCAGCAGCGTAGCGGGTCTGCGAGAGACCCAGTACTTC. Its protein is CASSVAGLRETQYF.

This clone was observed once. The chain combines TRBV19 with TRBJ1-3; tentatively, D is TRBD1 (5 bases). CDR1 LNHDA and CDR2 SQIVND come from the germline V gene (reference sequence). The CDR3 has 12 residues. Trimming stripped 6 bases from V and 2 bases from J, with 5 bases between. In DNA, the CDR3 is TGTGCCAGTAGGGGGCCTGGAAACACCATATATTTT. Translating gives CASRGPGNTIYF.

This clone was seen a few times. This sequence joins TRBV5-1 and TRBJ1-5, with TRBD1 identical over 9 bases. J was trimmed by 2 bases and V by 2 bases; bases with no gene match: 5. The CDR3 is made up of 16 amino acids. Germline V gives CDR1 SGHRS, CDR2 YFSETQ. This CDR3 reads CASSFGTGNGNQPQHF. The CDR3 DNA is TGCGCCAGCAGCTTCGGGACAGGGAACGGCAATCAGCCCCAGCATTTT. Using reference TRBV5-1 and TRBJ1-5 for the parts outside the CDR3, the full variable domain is KAGVTQTPRYLIKTRGQQVTLSCSPISGHRSVSWYQQTPGQGLQFLFEYFSETQRNKGNFPGRFSGRQFSNSRSEMNVSTLELGDSALYLCASSFGTGNGNQPQHFGDGTRLSIL.

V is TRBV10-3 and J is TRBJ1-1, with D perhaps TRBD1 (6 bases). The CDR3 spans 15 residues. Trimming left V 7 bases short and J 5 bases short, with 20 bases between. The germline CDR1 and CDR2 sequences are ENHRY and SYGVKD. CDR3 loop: CAITPSGGGMTEAFF. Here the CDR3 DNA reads TGTGCCATCACCCCATCGGGGGGGGGCATGACTGAAGCTTTCTTT.

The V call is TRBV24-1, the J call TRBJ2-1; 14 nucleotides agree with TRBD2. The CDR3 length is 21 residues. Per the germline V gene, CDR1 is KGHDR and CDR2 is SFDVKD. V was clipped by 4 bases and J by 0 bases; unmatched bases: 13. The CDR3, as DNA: TGTGCCACCAGTGAACAGCCCGGGACTAGCGGGGGTCCGAGCTCCTACAATGAGCAGTTCTTC. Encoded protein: CATSEQPGTSGGPSSYNEQFF.

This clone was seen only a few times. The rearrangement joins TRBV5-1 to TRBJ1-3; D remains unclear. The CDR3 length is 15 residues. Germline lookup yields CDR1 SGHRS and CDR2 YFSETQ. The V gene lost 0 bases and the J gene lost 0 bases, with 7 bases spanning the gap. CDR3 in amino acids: CASSLEGDSGNTIYF. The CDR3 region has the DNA TGCGCCAGCAGCTTGGAGGGAGACTCTGGAAACACCATATATTTT.

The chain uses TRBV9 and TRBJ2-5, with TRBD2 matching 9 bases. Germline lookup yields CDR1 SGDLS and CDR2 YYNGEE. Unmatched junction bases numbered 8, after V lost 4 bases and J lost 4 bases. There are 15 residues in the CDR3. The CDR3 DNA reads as TGTGCCAGCAGCCTAGGGGGACTAGCTGGAGAGACCCAGTACTTC. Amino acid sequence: CASSLGGLAGETQYF.

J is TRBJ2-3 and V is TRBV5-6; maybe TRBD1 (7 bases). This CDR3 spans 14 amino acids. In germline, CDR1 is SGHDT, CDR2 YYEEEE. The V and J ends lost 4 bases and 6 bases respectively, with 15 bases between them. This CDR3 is CASSPRGVGDTQYF. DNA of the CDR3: TGTGCCAGCAGCCCCAGGGGGGTCGGGGATACGCAGTATTTT.

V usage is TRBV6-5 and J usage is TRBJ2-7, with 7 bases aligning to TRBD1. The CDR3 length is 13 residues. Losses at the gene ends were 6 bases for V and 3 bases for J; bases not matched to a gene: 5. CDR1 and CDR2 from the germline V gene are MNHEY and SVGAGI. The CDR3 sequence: CASRENRGYEQYV. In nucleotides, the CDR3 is TGTGCCAGCAGGGAGAACAGGGGCTACGAGCAGTACGTC.

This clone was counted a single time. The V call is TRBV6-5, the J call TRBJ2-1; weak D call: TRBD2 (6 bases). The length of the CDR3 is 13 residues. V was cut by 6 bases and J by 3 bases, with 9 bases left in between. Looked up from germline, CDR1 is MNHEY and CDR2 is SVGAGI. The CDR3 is CASRIGSYNEQFF. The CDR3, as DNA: TGTGCCAGCAGAATCGGGAGCTACAATGAGCAGTTCTTC.

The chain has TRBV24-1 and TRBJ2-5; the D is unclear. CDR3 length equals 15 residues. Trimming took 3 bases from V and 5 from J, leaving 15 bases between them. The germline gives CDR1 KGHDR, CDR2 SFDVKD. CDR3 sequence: CATSDPARVGETQYF. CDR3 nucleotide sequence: TGTGCCACCAGTGATCCCGCCCGGGTAGGGGAGACCCAGTACTTC.

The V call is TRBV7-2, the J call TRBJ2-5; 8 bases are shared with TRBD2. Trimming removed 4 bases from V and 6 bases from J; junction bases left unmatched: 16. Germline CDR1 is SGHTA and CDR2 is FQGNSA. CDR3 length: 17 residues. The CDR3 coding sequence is TGTGCCAGCAGCTCCCTTTCCTTTGTAGCGGGGTATCAGACCCAGTACTTC. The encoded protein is CASSSLSFVAGYQTQYF.

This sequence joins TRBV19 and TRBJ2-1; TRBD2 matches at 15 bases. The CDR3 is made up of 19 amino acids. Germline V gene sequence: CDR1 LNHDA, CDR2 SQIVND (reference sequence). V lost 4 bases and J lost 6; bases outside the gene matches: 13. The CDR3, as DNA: TGTGCCAGTAGTAGGGGACTAGCGGGGGGCAGTTCATCTCGCAATGAGCAGTTCTTC. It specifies CASSRGLAGGSSSRNEQFF.

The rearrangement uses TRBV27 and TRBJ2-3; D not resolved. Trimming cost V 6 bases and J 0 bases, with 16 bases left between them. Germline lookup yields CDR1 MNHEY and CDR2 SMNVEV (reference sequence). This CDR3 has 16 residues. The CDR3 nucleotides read TGTGCCAGCAGCCCCGCTGGTAGGGCTAGCACAGATACGCAGTATTTT. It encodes CASSPAGRASTDTQYF.

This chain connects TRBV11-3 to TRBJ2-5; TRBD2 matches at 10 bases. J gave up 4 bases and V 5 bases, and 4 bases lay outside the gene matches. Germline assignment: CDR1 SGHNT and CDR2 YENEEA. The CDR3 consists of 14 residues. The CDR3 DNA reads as TGTGCCAGCAGCCGTAGCGGGGGGAGAGAGACCCAGTACTTC. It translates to CASSRSGGRETQYF.

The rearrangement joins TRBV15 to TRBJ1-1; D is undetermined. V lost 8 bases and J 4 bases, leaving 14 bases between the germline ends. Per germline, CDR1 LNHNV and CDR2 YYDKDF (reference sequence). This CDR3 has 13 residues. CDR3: CATESLRSTEAFF. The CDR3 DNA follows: TGTGCCACCGAGAGCCTGCGAAGCACTGAAGCTTTCTTT.